This T cell receptor beta chain was observed in a study of tumor-infiltrating lymphocytes in primary liver carcinoma (dated by TCRdb to 2016 to 2017). For the study in its entirety: Between November 2015 and early 2016, roughly five patients in China with histopathologically diagnosed primary liver carcinoma had surgical resection. Hepatocellular carcinoma (four) or combined HCC and intrahepatic cholangiocarcinoma (one) was present in the five patients, who were three men and two women aged 30 to 69 years. The tumors of the five patients were staged as T1-T3 N0M0, with maximum diameters ranging from about 4.2 to 11 cm. Roughly 3.65 to 7.13 million productive TCRbeta reads were obtained per sample, and no significant difference in read depth was found between tissue types. For each liver tumor, the study sampled five regions along with adjacent normal tissue and blood, and applied TCRbeta repertoire sequencing, expression microarrays and whole-exome sequencing. A total of 35 or so specimens from 5 patients, comprising approximately 25 tumor regions, 5 adjacent noncancerous liver tissues and 5 peripheral blood samples, were covered by TCRbeta repertoire sequencing. Repertoires from technical replicates were highly reproducible, with mean shared-clone rates around 0.89 and correlation coefficients above 0.95.

TRIzol reagent was used to extract blood RNA from unsorted whole blood, while the DNeasy Blood & Tissue kit provided the germline DNA. At the time of sampling, the patients were treatment-naive and had chronic HBV infection. Before surgery, roughly 4 milliliters of peripheral blood were drawn into K2EDTA tubes. The paper as a whole reports these results and caveats: The top 250 clones made up a significantly larger repertoire fraction in tumors than in blood (p = 0.039). Repertoire overlap was higher between tumor regions (mean roughly 35%) than tumor-adjacent (17%) or tumor-blood (approximately 14%) pairs, consistent with antigen-driven expansion. Only a few patients were included in the study, and the authors note that the findings should be validated in a larger study. Only the TCR beta chain was sequenced, so true repertoire diversity is likely underestimated because unpaired alpha chains were not captured. Bulk unsorted samples precluded comparing CD4+ and CD8+ T cell repertoires.

Note on this clonotype: No cognate antigen has been identified for it. Base qualities are missing; no much larger clone stands one base away.

TCRbeta-specific cDNA was reverse-transcribed from 500 to 550 ng total RNA using a constant-region primer and ProtoScript II reverse transcriptase. The TCRbeta libraries were prepared through three rounds of nested multiplex PCR following a slightly modified ARM-PCR procedure. The first two PCR rounds used multiplex TRBV1-TRBV30 forward primers with a Cbeta reverse primer, each for approximately 9 cycles. Sample barcodes and Illumina adapters were added in a final 25-cycle PCR using Deep VentR polymerase. Amplicons of 200-500 bp were gel-purified with a QIAquick gel extraction kit before sequencing. TCRbeta amplicons were sequenced on an Illumina HiSeq 2500 with 250-bp paired-end reads. From the authors' description of their analysis: Trimmomatic v0.33 was used to quality-trim the reads, and FLASH v1.2.11 was used to merge paired reads so that full CDR3 sequences could be recovered. MiGEC v1.2.1b assigned V, D and J germline segments to the rearranged TCRbeta sequences. Clonotype statistics, along with Shannon-Wiener diversity indices, were calculated using VDJtools v1.0.0. Except for diversity analysis, only each sample's 250 most abundant clonotypes were used in subsequent analyses to reduce sampling bias. TCRdb redid the processing of the public reads, applying fastp at Q25 and MiXCR, and retained in-frame beta chains. Here each entry gathers all rows of one CDR3 protein and keeps the most common genes and DNA. It is TCRdb's table, rather than the study itself, that gives the V and J calls and clone size. For this sample the table gives fewer than 350,000 distinct CDR3 sequences, of which about 65% were detected only once. The top ten clones comprise about 6.3% of the sample.

V and J are truncated by 4 bases and 4 bases respectively, leaving an intervening sequence of 19 bases. The CDR3 sequence holds 16 residues, the cysteine and phenylalanine included. Only the CDR3 DNA stays, 48 bases, in frame from base 1. Via the germline V gene, CDR1 is SGHRS and CDR2 YFSETQ. This receptor was taken from a middle-aged man with primary liver carcinoma and hepatitis B virus infection. Sequencing input: peripheral blood. The chain couples TRBV5-1 to TRBJ2-3; TRBD2 might be the D gene, on 6 matching bases. Here is the DNA: TGCGCCAGCAGCCGGAGTCCTAGCGAAAGGGCAGATACGCAGTATTTT. Translated, this gives CASSRSPSERADTQYF. With the rest looked up from the reference TRBV5-1 and TRBJ2-3 genes rather than sequenced, the full variable domain is KAGVTQTPRYLIKTRGQQVTLSCSPISGHRSVSWYQQTPGQGLQFLFEYFSETQRNKGNFPGRFSGRQFSNSRSEMNVSTLELGDSALYLCASSRSPSERADTQYFGPGTRLTVL.